This T cell receptor beta chain was sequenced in a study of shared T cell receptors in the human thymus. Trimming removed 4 bases at V and 3 bases at J, with 20 bases between. There are 17 residues in the CDR3. The V gene's germline CDR1 is SGHRS and CDR2 YFSETQ. Profiling relied on immunoSEQ multiplex PCR, and the TCRdb table lists in-frame clones only, not all of them. The sample yields 720,000 or so clones, approximately 85% seen once. The sample was also linked to a second study, of human thymus T cells. That paper notes: Thymic and blood repertoires showed apparently biased V and J gene usage.

The sequence came from a girl in the first two years of life with a congenital heart defect. The sequenced material came from thymocytes. The genes are TRBV5-1 and TRBJ2-1; possibly TRBD2 for D (6 bases). The CDR3: CASSLGGGPGLYNEQFF. Here the CDR3 DNA reads TGCGCCAGCAGCCTGGGAGGAGGGCCGGGCCTCTACAATGAGCAGTTCTTC.